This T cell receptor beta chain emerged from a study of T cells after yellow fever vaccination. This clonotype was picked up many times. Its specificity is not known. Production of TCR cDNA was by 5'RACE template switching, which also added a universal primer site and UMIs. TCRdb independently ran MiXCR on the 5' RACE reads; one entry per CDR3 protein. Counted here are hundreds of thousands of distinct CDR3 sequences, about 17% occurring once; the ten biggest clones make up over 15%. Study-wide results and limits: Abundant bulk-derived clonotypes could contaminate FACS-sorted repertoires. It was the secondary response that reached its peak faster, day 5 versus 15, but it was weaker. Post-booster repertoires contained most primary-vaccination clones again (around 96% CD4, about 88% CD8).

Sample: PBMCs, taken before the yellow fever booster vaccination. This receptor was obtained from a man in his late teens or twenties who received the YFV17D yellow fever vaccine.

This CDR3 reads CSVEGQGGGYTF. The DNA for the CDR3 is TGCAGCGTTGAAGGGCAGGGAGGTGGCTACACCTTC. The chain is built from TRBV29-1 and TRBJ1-2, with D perhaps TRBD1 (5 bases). Germline lookup yields CDR1 SQVTM and CDR2 ANQGSEA. This CDR3 contains 12 residues. Trimming took off 1 base at V and 7 bases at J, with 10 bases between the two ends.